This T cell receptor (beta chain) was profiled in a study of blood T cell repertoires in COVID-19. Across the study: Sample material is recorded as cDNA or gDNA derived from T cells, B-cell-depleted T cells, or PBMCs.

The method was immunoSEQ multiplex PCR; TCRdb's version includes in-frame clones alone and lacks a portion of them. The sample lists approximately 290,000 clones; around 88% were seen once. This clone has only one observation. CDR1 and CDR2 from the germline V gene are KGHSH and LQKENI. V lost 3 bases, J lost 5 bases, and 8 bases stayed unmatched. CDR3 length: 15 residues. This sequence joins TRBV18 and TRBJ1-2; 8 bases map to TRBD1. The clonotype originates from a man under 40 with acute or convalescent COVID-19. The sample consisted of peripheral blood. Written as DNA, the CDR3 is TGTGCCAGCTCACCTACGATTGGGACAGGATATGGCTACACCTTC. Translated, it gives CASSPTIGTGYGYTF.